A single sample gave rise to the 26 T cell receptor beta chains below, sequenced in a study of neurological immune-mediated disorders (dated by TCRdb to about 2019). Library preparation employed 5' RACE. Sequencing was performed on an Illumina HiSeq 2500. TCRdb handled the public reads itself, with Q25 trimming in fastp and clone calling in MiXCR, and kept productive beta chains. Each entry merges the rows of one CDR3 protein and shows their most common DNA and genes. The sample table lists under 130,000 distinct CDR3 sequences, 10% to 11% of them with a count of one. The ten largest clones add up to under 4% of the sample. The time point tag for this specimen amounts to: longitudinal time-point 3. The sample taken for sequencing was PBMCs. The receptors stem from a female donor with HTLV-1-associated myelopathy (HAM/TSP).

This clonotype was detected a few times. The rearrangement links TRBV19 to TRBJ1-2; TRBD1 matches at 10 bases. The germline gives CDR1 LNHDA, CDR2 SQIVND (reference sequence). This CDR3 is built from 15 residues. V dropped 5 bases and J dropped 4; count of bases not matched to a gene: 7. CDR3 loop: CASSLGQGETYGYTF. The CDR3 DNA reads TGTGCCAGTAGTCTCGGACAGGGGGAGACCTATGGCTACACCTTC.

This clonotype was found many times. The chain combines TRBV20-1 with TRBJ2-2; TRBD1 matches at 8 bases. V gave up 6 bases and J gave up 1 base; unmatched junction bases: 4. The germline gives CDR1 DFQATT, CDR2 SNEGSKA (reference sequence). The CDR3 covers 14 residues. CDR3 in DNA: TGCAGTGCCGAGGACAGGGAGAACACCGGGGAGCTGTTTTTT. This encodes CSAEDRENTGELFF.

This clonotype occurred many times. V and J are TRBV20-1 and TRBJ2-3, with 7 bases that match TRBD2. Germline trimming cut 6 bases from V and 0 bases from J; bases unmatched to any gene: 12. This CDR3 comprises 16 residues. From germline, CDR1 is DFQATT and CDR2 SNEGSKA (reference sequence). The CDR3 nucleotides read TGCAGTGCCACCCGGAGCGGGGAAGTTAGCACAGATACGCAGTATTTT. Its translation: CSATRSGEVSTDTQYF.

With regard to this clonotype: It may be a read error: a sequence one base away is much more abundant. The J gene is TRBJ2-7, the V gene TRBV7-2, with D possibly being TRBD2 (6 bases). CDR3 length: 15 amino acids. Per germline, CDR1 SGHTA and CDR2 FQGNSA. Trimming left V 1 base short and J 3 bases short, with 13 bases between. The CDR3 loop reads CASSLDMWRVYEQYF. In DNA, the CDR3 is TGTGCCAGCAGCTTAGACATGTGGAGGGTCTACGAGCAGTACTTC.

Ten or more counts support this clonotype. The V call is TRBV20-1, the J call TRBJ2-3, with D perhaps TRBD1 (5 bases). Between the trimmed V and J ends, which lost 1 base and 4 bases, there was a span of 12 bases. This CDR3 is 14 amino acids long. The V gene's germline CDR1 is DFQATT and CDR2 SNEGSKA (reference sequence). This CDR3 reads CSARVPGQADTQYF. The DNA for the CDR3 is TGCAGTGCTAGAGTCCCAGGGCAGGCAGATACGCAGTATTTT.

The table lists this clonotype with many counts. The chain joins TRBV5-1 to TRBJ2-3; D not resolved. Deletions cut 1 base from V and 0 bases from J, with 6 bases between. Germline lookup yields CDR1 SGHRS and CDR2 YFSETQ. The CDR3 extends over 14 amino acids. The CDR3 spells CASSLLGSTDTQYF. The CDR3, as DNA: TGCGCCAGCAGCTTGCTAGGCAGCACAGATACGCAGTATTTT.

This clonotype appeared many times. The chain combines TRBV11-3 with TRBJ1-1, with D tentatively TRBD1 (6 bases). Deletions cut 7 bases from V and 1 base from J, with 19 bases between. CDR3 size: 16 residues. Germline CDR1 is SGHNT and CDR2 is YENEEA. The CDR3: CASTPVGGGGNTEAFF. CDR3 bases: TGTGCCAGCACCCCGGTGGGGGGCGGAGGGAACACTGAAGCTTTCTTT.

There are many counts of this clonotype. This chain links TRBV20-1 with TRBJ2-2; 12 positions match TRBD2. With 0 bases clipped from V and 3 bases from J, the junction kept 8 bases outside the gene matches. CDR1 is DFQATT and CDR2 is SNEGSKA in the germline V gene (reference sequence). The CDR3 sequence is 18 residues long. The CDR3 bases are TGCAGTGCTAGAGATATCCTAGCGGGGGGGCACGACACCGGGGAGCTGTTTTTT. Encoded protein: CSARDILAGGHDTGELFF.

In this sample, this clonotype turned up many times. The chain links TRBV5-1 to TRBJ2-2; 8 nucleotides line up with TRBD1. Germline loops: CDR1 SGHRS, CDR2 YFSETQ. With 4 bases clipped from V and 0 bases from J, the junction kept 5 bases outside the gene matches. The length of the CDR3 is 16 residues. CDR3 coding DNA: TGCGCCAGCAGCACGACGGGACAGGCGAACACCGGGGAGCTGTTTTTT. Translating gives CASSTTGQANTGELFF.

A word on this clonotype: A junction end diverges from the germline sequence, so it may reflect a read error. The CDR3 sequence is CASSHRRTGGFNSPLYF. In nucleotides, the CDR3 is TGTGCCAGCAGCCACCGACGGACAGGGGGTTTTAATTCACCCCTCTACTTT. This chain connects TRBV25-1 to TRBJ1-6, with 10 nucleotides matching TRBD1. CDR1 is MGHDK and CDR2 is SYGVNS in the germline V gene. The CDR3 sequence is 17 residues long.

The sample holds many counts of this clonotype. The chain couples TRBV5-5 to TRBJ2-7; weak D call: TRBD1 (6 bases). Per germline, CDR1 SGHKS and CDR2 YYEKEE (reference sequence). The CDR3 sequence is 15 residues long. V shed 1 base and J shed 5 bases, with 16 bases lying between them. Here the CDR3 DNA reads TGTGCCAGCAGCTTGCAAGCACCAGGGGCTCACGAGCAGTACTTC. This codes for CASSLQAPGAHEQYF.

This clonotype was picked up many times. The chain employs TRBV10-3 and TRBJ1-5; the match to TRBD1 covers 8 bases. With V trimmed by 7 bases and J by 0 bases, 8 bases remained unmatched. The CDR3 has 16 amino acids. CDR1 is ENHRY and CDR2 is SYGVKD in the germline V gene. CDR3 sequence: CAIILRTGNSNQPQHF. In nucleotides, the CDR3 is TGTGCCATCATCCTTAGGACAGGGAATAGCAATCAGCCCCAGCATTTT.

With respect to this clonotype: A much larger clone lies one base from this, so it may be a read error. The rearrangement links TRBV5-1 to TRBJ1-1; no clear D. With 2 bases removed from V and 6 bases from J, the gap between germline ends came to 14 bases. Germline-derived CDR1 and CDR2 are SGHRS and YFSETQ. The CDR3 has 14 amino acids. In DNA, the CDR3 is TGCGCCAGCAGCTTTGGAGCCGTCGCGCCTGAAGCTTTCTTT. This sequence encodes CASSFGAVAPEAFF.

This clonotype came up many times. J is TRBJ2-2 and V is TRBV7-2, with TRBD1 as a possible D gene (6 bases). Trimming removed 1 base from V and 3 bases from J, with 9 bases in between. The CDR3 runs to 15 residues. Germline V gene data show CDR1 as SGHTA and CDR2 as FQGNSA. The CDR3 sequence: CASSLGNRDTGELFF. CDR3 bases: TGTGCCAGCAGCTTAGGCAACAGGGACACCGGGGAGCTGTTTTTT.

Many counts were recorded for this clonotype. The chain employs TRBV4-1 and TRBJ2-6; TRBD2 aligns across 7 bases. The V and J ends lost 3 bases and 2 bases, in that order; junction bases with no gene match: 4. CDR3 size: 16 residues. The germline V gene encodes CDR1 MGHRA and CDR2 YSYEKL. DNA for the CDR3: TGCGCCAGCAGCCAGACCGGGGGGACTGGGGCCAACGTCCTGACTTTC. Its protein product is CASSQTGGTGANVLTF.

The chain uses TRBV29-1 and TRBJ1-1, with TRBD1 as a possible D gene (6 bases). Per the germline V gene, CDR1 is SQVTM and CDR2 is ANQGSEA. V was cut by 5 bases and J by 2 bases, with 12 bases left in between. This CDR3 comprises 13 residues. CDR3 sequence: CSVRGARNTEAFF. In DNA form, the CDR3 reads TGCAGCGTTAGGGGGGCGCGAAACACTGAAGCTTTCTTT.

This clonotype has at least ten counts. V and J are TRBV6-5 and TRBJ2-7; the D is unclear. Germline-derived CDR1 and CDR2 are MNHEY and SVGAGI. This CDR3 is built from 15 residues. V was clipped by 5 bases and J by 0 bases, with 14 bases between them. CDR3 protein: CASSRTRSHSYEQYF. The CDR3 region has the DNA TGTGCCAGCAGTAGAACCCGCTCGCACTCCTACGAGCAGTACTTC.

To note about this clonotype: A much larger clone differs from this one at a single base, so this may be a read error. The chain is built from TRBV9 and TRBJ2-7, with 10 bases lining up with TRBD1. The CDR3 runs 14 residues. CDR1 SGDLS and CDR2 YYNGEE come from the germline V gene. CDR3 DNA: TGTGTCAGCAGCCTCGGACAGGGGGACTACGAGCAGTACTTC. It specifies CVSSLGQGDYEQYF.

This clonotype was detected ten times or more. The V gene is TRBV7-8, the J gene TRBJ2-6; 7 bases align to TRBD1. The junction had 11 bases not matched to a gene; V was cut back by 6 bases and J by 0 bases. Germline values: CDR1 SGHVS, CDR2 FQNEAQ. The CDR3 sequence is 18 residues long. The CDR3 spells CASRTGVGGLSGANVLTF. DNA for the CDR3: TGTGCCAGCAGAACAGGGGTGGGCGGACTCTCTGGGGCCAACGTCCTGACTTTC.

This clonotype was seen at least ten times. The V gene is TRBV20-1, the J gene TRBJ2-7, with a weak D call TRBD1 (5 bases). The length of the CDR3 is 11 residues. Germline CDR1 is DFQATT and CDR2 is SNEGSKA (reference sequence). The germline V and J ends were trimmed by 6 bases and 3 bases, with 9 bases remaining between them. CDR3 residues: CSAGANYEQYF. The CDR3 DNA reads TGCAGTGCAGGGGCGAACTACGAGCAGTACTTC.

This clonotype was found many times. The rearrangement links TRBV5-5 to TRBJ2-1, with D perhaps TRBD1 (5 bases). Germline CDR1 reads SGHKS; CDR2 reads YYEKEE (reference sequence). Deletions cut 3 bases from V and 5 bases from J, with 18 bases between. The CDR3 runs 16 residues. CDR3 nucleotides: TGTGCCAGCAGCTCAAGTCGGCCAGGGCTCCACAATGAGCAGTTCTTC. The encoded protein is CASSSSRPGLHNEQFF. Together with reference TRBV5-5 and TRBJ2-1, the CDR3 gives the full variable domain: DAGVTQSPTHLIKTRGQQVTLRCSPISGHKSVSWYQQVLGQGPQFIFQYYEKEERGRGNFPDRFSARQFPNYSSELNVNALLLGDSALYLCASSSSRPGLHNEQFFGPGTRLTVL.

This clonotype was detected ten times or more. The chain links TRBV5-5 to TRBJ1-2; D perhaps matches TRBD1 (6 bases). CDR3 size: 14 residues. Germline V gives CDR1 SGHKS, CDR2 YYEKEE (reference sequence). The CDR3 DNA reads TGTGTCCGTCTATGGACAGAGGAAAACCATGGCTACACCTTC. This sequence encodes CVRLWTEENHGYTF.

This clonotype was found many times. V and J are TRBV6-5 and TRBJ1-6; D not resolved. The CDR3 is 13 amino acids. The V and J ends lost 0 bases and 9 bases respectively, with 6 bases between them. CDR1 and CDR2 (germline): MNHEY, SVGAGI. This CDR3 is CASSYSTRSPLHF. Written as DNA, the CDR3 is TGTGCCAGCAGTTACTCGACCCGTTCACCCCTCCACTTT.

In DNA, the CDR3 is TGTGCCAGCAGCCTAGTAATAGGACTAGCGGGGGGGAACACCGGGGAGCTGTTTTTT. It specifies CASSLVIGLAGGNTGELFF. V gene TRBV12-3 or TRBV12-4 combines with J gene TRBJ2-2; TRBD2 aligns across 14 bases. The CDR3 contains 19 residues. The junction had 10 bases not matched to a gene; V was cut back by 6 bases and J by 1 base.

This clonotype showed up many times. Here the CDR3 reads CASSFVPGLDGYTF. The CDR3 coding sequence is TGTGCCAGCAGTTTTGTCCCGGGGCTCGATGGCTACACCTTC. The chain joins TRBV12-3 or TRBV12-4 to TRBJ1-2; tentatively, D is TRBD1 (5 bases). Trimming took 3 bases from V and 6 from J, leaving 14 bases between them. The CDR3 length is 14 residues.

This chain's CDR3 is CASSLWGGGSYNEQFF. In nucleotides, the CDR3 is TGTGCCAGCAGCTTATGGGGTGGTGGGTCTTACAATGAGCAGTTCTTC. The J gene is TRBJ2-1, the V gene TRBV7-2, with no clear D. The ends were cut back, 2 bases at V and 4 bases at J, with 15 bases in the middle. Germline V gives CDR1 SGHTA, CDR2 FQGNSA. CDR3 length equals 16 residues.